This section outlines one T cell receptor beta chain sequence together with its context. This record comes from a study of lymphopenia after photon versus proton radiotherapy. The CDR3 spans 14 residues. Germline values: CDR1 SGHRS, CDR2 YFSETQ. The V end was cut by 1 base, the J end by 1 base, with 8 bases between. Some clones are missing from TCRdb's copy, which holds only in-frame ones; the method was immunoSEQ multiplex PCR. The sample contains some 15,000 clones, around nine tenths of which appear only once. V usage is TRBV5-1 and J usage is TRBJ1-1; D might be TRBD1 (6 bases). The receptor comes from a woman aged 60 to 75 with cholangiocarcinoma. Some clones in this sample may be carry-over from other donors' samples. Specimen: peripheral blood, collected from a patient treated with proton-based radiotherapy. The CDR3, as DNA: TGCGCCAGCAGCTTGTCAGGGGCGAACACTGAAGCTTTCTTT. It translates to CASSLSGANTEAFF.